These T cell receptor beta chains were read from a single sample in a study of T cells after yellow fever vaccination. TCRdb processed the 5' RACE reads anew with MiXCR; each CDR3 protein has one entry. The sample gives fewer than 500,000 distinct CDR3 sequences, around 20% of which show up once; over 15% is in the top ten. Specimen: PBMCs, collected before the yellow fever booster vaccination. The receptors originated from a man younger than 35 who received the YFV17D yellow fever vaccine. The CDR3 runs from the conserved cysteine through the conserved F or W. D genes are given only for firm matches. Expanded clones are given a class, and other clones once, few, many or no size at all.

abundance: -
v_gene: TRBV13
d_gene: -
j_gene: TRBJ1-6
CDR3nt: TGTGCCAGCAGCACACAGGCCCCGAATTCACCCCTCCACTTT
CDR3aa: CASSTQAPNSPLHF

abundance: -
v_gene: TRBV18
d_gene: TRBD2
j_gene: TRBJ2-7
CDR3nt: TGTGCCAGCTCACCACGGGGCGGGGGAGGCTCCTACGAGCAGTACTTC
CDR3aa: CASSPRGGGGSYEQYF

abundance: -
v_gene: TRBV12-3/TRBV12-4
d_gene: -
j_gene: TRBJ1-1
CDR3nt: TGTGCCAGCAGTTTACAGGGAATAAGGGCTGAAGCTTTCTTT
CDR3aa: CASSLQGIRAEAFF

abundance: -
v_gene: TRBV7-2
d_gene: TRBD1
j_gene: TRBJ1-1
CDR3nt: TGTGCCAGCAAACGACAGGGGGCGAACACTGAAGCTTTCTTT
CDR3aa: CASKRQGANTEAFF

abundance: -
v_gene: TRBV5-1
d_gene: TRBD2
j_gene: TRBJ2-3
CDR3nt: TGCGCCAGCAGCTCAGGACTAGTCATAGATACGCAGTATTTT
CDR3aa: CASSSGLVIDTQYF

abundance: -
v_gene: TRBV3-1
d_gene: -
j_gene: TRBJ2-7
CDR3nt: TGTGCCAGCGGCCGGGACTACGAGCAGTACTTC
CDR3aa: CASGRDYEQYF

abundance: few
v_gene: TRBV10-3
d_gene: -
j_gene: TRBJ1-5
CDR3nt: TGTGCCATCAGTGACAGAAGTAGCAATCAGCCCCAGCATTTT
CDR3aa: CAISDRSSNQPQHF

abundance: -
v_gene: TRBV10-3
d_gene: TRBD2
j_gene: TRBJ2-5
CDR3nt: TGTGCCATCAGTGCTAGCGGGGGCCCTCAAGAGACCCAGTACTTC
CDR3aa: CAISASGGPQETQYF

abundance: many
v_gene: TRBV12-3/TRBV12-4
d_gene: -
j_gene: TRBJ2-2
CDR3nt: TGTGCCAGCACCTTTGGGACACGGAACACCGGGGAGCTGTTTTTT
CDR3aa: CASTFGTRNTGELFF

abundance: -
v_gene: TRBV4-3
d_gene: -
j_gene: TRBJ2-2
CDR3nt: TGCGCCAGCAGCCAAGATAGGGGGTCGAACACCGGGGAGCTGTTTTTT
CDR3aa: CASSQDRGSNTGELFF

abundance: -
v_gene: TRBV29-1
d_gene: -
j_gene: TRBJ1-1
CDR3nt: TGCAGCGTTGTGGGGAGCGTGAACACTGAAGCTTTCTTT
CDR3aa: CSVVGSVNTEAFF

abundance: -
v_gene: TRBV27
d_gene: TRBD2
j_gene: TRBJ2-3
CDR3nt: TGTGCCAGCAGTCCGGGGACTAGCGGGGCCGAGGGGGATACGCAGTATTTT
CDR3aa: CASSPGTSGAEGDTQYF

abundance: many
v_gene: TRBV7-2
d_gene: TRBD2
j_gene: TRBJ2-3
CDR3nt: TGTGCCAGCAGCCGGACCTCTAGCGGGGGGGCAGATACGCAGTATTTT
CDR3aa: CASSRTSSGGADTQYF

abundance: many
v_gene: TRBV5-6
d_gene: -
j_gene: TRBJ1-2
CDR3nt: TGTGCCAGCAGCTTGTCGGGGTATGGCTACACCTTC
CDR3aa: CASSLSGYGYTF

abundance: few
v_gene: TRBV7-3
d_gene: -
j_gene: TRBJ2-5
CDR3nt: TGTGCCAGCAGCTTAAATCCGGGTGTGGAGACCCAGTACTTC
CDR3aa: CASSLNPGVETQYF

abundance: few
v_gene: TRBV6-1
d_gene: TRBD1
j_gene: TRBJ1-1
CDR3nt: TGTGCCGCACAGGGGTGGAGCACTGAAGCTTTCTTT
CDR3aa: CAAQGWSTEAFF

abundance: few
v_gene: TRBV9
d_gene: TRBD2
j_gene: TRBJ2-7
CDR3nt: TGTGCCAGCAGCGTAGGGGTAGCGGGGGCCGTCTACGAGCAGTACTTC
CDR3aa: CASSVGVAGAVYEQYF

abundance: -
v_gene: TRBV29-1
d_gene: TRBD2
j_gene: TRBJ2-5
CDR3nt: TGCAGCGTGGGGAGTAGCGGGTACCAAGAGACCCAGTACTTC
CDR3aa: CSVGSSGYQETQYF

abundance: few
v_gene: TRBV4-3
d_gene: TRBD1
j_gene: TRBJ2-3
CDR3nt: TGCGCCAGCAGCCATGCGGACAGGGGCGGGGATACGCAGTATTTT
CDR3aa: CASSHADRGGDTQYF

abundance: many
v_gene: TRBV4-3
d_gene: TRBD1
j_gene: TRBJ1-2
CDR3nt: TGCGCCAGCAGCCAAACCACAGGGGGGTATGGCTACACCTTC
CDR3aa: CASSQTTGGYGYTF

abundance: -
v_gene: TRBV20-1
d_gene: TRBD1
j_gene: TRBJ1-6
CDR3nt: TGCAGTGCTAAAGTCCGGGACAGCCGATATACCTCACCCCTCCACTTT
CDR3aa: CSAKVRDSRYTSPLHF

abundance: many
v_gene: TRBV12-3/TRBV12-4
d_gene: -
j_gene: TRBJ1-1
CDR3nt: TGTGCCAGCAGTTTTTTGGAGGGACGAGCTTTCTTT
CDR3aa: CASSFLEGRAFF

abundance: -
v_gene: TRBV20-1
d_gene: -
j_gene: TRBJ2-2
CDR3nt: TGCAGTGCTAGTTGGGGGGCCGGTTTCGGGGAGCTGTTTTTT
CDR3aa: CSASWGAGFGELFF

abundance: -
v_gene: TRBV15
d_gene: -
j_gene: TRBJ2-1
CDR3nt: TGTGCCACCAGCAGAGATTGGGTTTCCTACAATGAGCAGTTCTTC
CDR3aa: CATSRDWVSYNEQFF

abundance: -
v_gene: TRBV6-1
d_gene: TRBD1
j_gene: TRBJ2-2
CDR3nt: TGTGCCAGCAGTACACGGGACAGGGGTACCGGGGAGCTGTTTTTT
CDR3aa: CASSTRDRGTGELFF

abundance: few
v_gene: TRBV12-3/TRBV12-4
d_gene: TRBD2
j_gene: TRBJ2-5
CDR3nt: TGTGCCAGCAGTTGGCGGCGACTAGCGCTAGGGACCCAGTACTTC
CDR3aa: CASSWRRLALGTQYF

abundance: few
v_gene: TRBV27
d_gene: TRBD1
j_gene: TRBJ2-7
CDR3nt: TGTGCCAGCAGCCCCCATTGGGACAGGGGAAGGGACGAGCAGTACTTC
CDR3aa: CASSPHWDRGRDEQYF

abundance: -
v_gene: TRBV6-5
d_gene: -
j_gene: TRBJ1-3
CDR3nt: TGTGCCAGCAGTTACTCAGGGACGAGCTCTGGAAACACCATATATTTT
CDR3aa: CASSYSGTSSGNTIYF

abundance: few
v_gene: TRBV7-2
d_gene: -
j_gene: TRBJ1-4
CDR3nt: TGTGCCAGCAGCTCAACCCTCGGTAATGAAAAACTGTTTTTT
CDR3aa: CASSSTLGNEKLFF

abundance: few
v_gene: TRBV20-1
d_gene: TRBD1
j_gene: TRBJ1-2
CDR3nt: TGCAGTGCTAACCGAGGACAGGGAATCTATGGCTACACCTTC
CDR3aa: CSANRGQGIYGYTF

abundance: few
v_gene: TRBV5-1
d_gene: -
j_gene: TRBJ2-5
CDR3nt: TGCGCCAGCAGACAGGAGACGTACCAAGAGACCCAGTACTTC
CDR3aa: CASRQETYQETQYF

abundance: -
v_gene: TRBV2
d_gene: -
j_gene: TRBJ1-2
CDR3nt: TGTGCCAGCCAAGCTAACTATGGCTACACCTTC
CDR3aa: CASQANYGYTF

abundance: -
v_gene: TRBV6-2/TRBV6-3
d_gene: TRBD1
j_gene: TRBJ2-2
CDR3nt: TGTGCCAGCAGAGGAGAGACAGGGGGCTCCGGGGAGCTGTTTTTT
CDR3aa: CASRGETGGSGELFF

abundance: -
v_gene: TRBV10-3
d_gene: TRBD1
j_gene: TRBJ2-3
CDR3nt: TGTGCCATCAGCCCGGGACAGATCAGCACAGATACGCAGTATTTT
CDR3aa: CAISPGQISTDTQYF

abundance: -
v_gene: TRBV30
d_gene: -
j_gene: TRBJ1-3
CDR3nt: TGTGCCTGGAGTGTCCACTCTGGAAACACCATATATTTT
CDR3aa: CAWSVHSGNTIYF

abundance: -
v_gene: TRBV5-1
d_gene: -
j_gene: TRBJ2-1
CDR3nt: TGCGCCAGCAGCTTGGTGGACAGCGACAATGAGCAGTTCTTC
CDR3aa: CASSLVDSDNEQFF

abundance: many
v_gene: TRBV4-3
d_gene: TRBD1
j_gene: TRBJ2-5
CDR3nt: TGCGCCAGCAGCCAAGAGCCTCCGGGACAGGGGAAAGAGACCCAGTACTTC
CDR3aa: CASSQEPPGQGKETQYF

abundance: -
v_gene: TRBV7-2
d_gene: -
j_gene: TRBJ1-6
CDR3nt: TGTGCCACCAACGCGGAGTATAATTCACCCCTCCACTTT
CDR3aa: CATNAEYNSPLHF

abundance: few
v_gene: TRBV29-1
d_gene: -
j_gene: TRBJ1-1
CDR3nt: TGCAGCGCCTGGATGGGGGCGACGAACACTGAAGCTTTCTTT
CDR3aa: CSAWMGATNTEAFF

abundance: few
v_gene: TRBV7-2
d_gene: TRBD1
j_gene: TRBJ1-5
CDR3nt: TGTGCCAGCAGCTGGACAGGGGGTTCCCTTAGCAATCAGCCCCAGCATTTT
CDR3aa: CASSWTGGSLSNQPQHF

abundance: -
v_gene: TRBV11-2
d_gene: TRBD1
j_gene: TRBJ1-6
CDR3nt: TGTGCCAGCAGCTTAGATCGGCAGGGGGCGGCGAACTATAATTCACCCCTCCACTTT
CDR3aa: CASSLDRQGAANYNSPLHF

abundance: few
v_gene: TRBV12-3/TRBV12-4
d_gene: -
j_gene: TRBJ2-1
CDR3nt: TGTGCCAGCAGTACCCGGACCGGCGAGCAGTTCTTC
CDR3aa: CASSTRTGEQFF

abundance: many
v_gene: TRBV5-1
d_gene: -
j_gene: TRBJ2-3
CDR3nt: TGCGCCAGCAGCTTGGGACTGGGGGATACGCAGTATTTT
CDR3aa: CASSLGLGDTQYF

abundance: few
v_gene: TRBV4-1
d_gene: -
j_gene: TRBJ1-2
CDR3nt: TGCGCCTCCAATCCGGGACAAGGTCCCTATGGCTACACCTTC
CDR3aa: CASNPGQGPYGYTF

abundance: few
v_gene: TRBV24-1
d_gene: TRBD1
j_gene: TRBJ2-1
CDR3nt: TGTGCCACCAGTGGCGAGAGGACAGGGGACTACAATGAGCAGTTCTTC
CDR3aa: CATSGERTGDYNEQFF

abundance: few
v_gene: TRBV4-3
d_gene: TRBD2
j_gene: TRBJ2-3
CDR3nt: TGCGCCAGCAGAAGCAGCGGGGCTAGCACAGATACGCAGTATTTT
CDR3aa: CASRSSGASTDTQYF

abundance: few
v_gene: TRBV15
d_gene: -
j_gene: TRBJ1-1
CDR3nt: TGTGCCACCAGCAGAGATCAACAACGGGCTTTCTTT
CDR3aa: CATSRDQQRAFF

abundance: -
v_gene: TRBV6-1
d_gene: -
j_gene: TRBJ1-4
CDR3nt: TGTGCCAGCAGTGACGGGTCGGTGAGGGGAAAACTGTTTTTT
CDR3aa: CASSDGSVRGKLFF

abundance: few
v_gene: TRBV3-1
d_gene: -
j_gene: TRBJ1-5
CDR3nt: TGTGCCAGCAGCCAAGATAGCGGTGGGGACGGTGATTATCAGCCCCAGCATTTT
CDR3aa: CASSQDSGGDGDYQPQHF

abundance: few
v_gene: TRBV14
d_gene: TRBD1
j_gene: TRBJ2-1
CDR3nt: TGTGCCAGCAGCCAGGACAGGGGGTTCACCTACAATGAGCAGTTCTTC
CDR3aa: CASSQDRGFTYNEQFF

abundance: -
v_gene: TRBV7-9
d_gene: TRBD1
j_gene: TRBJ1-6
CDR3nt: TGTGCCAGCAGCCAGGACAGGCTTCGTAATTCACCCCTCCACTTT
CDR3aa: CASSQDRLRNSPLHF

abundance: -
v_gene: TRBV11-2
d_gene: -
j_gene: TRBJ1-1
CDR3nt: TGTGCCAGCAGCTTAGATTTGAAGGGGGACACTGAAGCTTTCTTT
CDR3aa: CASSLDLKGDTEAFF

abundance: -
v_gene: TRBV6-5
d_gene: -
j_gene: TRBJ1-1
CDR3nt: TGTGCCAGCAGTTTCGACGGGCAGGGCCGGGAAGCTTTCTTT
CDR3aa: CASSFDGQGREAFF

abundance: -
v_gene: TRBV28
d_gene: TRBD1
j_gene: TRBJ2-1
CDR3nt: TGTGCCAGCAAAACAGGGGCAGCTGGCTCCTACAATGAGCAGTTCTTC
CDR3aa: CASKTGAAGSYNEQFF